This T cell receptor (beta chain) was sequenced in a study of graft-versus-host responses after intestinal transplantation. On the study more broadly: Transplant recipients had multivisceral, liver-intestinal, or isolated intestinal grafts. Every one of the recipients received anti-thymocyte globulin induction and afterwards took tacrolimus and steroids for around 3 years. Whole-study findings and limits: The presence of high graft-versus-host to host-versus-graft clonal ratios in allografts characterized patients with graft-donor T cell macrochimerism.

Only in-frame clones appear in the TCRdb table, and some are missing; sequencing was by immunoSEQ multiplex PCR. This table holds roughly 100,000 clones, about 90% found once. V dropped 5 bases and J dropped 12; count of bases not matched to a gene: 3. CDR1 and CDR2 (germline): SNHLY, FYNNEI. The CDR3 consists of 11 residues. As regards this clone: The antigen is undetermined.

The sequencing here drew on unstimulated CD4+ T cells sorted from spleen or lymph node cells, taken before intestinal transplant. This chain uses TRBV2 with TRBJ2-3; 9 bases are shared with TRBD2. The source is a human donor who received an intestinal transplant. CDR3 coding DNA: TGTGCCAGCAGTACCGGGACTAGCCAGTATTTT. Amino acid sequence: CASSTGTSQYF.